The 3 T cell receptor beta chains below were found in one sample sequenced in a study of CD8+CD57+ T cells in acquired aplastic anemia. Patients sequenced had flow cytometry evidence of CD8+CD57+ cell expansion. Using genomic DNA as the template, TCR beta VDJ and CDR3 profiling was carried out. Each CDR3 protein is one row after TCRdb ran MiXCR on the reads. The sample includes about 40,000 distinct CDR3 sequences, 60% to 70% of them seen just once. The sample was sorted CD4+, CD8+, or CD8+CD57+ T cells (not recorded which) from PBMCs. The receptors were gathered from a human donor with aplastic anemia.

This clonotype was found a few times. This chain joins TRBV7-3 and TRBJ2-5, with 11 bases aligning to TRBD2. The CDR3 extends over 13 amino acids. With V trimmed by 4 bases and J by 5 bases, 0 bases remained unmatched. Germline-derived CDR1 and CDR2 are SGHTA and FQGTGA. CDR3 DNA sequence: TGTGCCAGCAGCTCTAGCGGGGGGGAGACCCAGTACTTC. Protein product: CASSSSGGETQYF.

The chain recombines TRBV11-1 with TRBJ2-3; 11 positions agree with TRBD1. This CDR3 has 17 residues. V was pared by 5 bases and J by 2 bases, with 9 bases of the junction left unmatched. The germline CDR1 and CDR2 sequences are SGHAT and FQDESV (reference sequence). Here the CDR3 reads CASSTGTGGALTDTQYF. The DNA for the CDR3 is TGTGCCAGCAGCACCGGGACAGGGGGGGCGCTCACAGATACGCAGTATTTT.

Notes on this clonotype: Lacking the conserved final phenylalanine or tryptophan, this CDR3 likely reflects a read error. The chain has TRBV2 and TRBJ2-5, with D unclear. Trimming removed 2 bases from V and 7 bases from J, with 14 bases in between. Germline CDR1 is SNHLY and CDR2 is FYNNEI. The CDR3 is 14 amino acids. The CDR3 is CASSEILPRGTQYL. As DNA, the CDR3 is TGTGCCAGCAGTGAAATACTACCACGAGGGACCCAGTACTTA.